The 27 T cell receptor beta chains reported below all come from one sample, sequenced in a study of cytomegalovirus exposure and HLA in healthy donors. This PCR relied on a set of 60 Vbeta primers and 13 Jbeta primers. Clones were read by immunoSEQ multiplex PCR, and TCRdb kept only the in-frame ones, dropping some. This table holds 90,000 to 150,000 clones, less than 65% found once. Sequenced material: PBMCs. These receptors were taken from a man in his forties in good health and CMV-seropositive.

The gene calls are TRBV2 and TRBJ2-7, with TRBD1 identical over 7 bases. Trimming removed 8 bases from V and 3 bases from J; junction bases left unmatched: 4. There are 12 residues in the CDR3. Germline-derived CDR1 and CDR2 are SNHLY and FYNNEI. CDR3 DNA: TGTGCCAGCTCACGGGACAGCTACGAGCAGTACTTC. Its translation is CASSRDSYEQYF.

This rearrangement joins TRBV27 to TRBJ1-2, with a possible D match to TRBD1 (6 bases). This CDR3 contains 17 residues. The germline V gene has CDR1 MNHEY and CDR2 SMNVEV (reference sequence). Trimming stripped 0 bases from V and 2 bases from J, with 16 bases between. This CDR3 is CASSLSGGAIVNYGYTF. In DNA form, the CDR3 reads TGTGCCAGCAGTTTATCGGGGGGGGCAATAGTCAACTATGGCTACACCTTC.

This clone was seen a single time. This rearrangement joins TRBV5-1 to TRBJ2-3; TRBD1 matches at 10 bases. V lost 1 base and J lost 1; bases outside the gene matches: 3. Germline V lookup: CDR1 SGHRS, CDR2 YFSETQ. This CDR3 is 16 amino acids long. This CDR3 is CASSLLGTGGTDTQYF. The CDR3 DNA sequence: TGCGCCAGCAGCTTGCTAGGGACAGGGGGCACAGATACGCAGTATTTT.

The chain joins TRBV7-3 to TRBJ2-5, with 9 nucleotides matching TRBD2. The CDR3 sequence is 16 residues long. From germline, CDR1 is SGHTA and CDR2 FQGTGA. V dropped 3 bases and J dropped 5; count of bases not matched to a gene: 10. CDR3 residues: CASSLGPRGGHETQYF. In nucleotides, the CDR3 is TGTGCCAGCAGCTTGGGTCCGCGGGGGGGCCACGAGACCCAGTACTTC.

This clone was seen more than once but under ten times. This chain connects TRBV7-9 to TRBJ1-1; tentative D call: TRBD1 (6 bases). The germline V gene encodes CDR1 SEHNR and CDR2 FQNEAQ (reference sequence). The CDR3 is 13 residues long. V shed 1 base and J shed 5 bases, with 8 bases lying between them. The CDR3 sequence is CASSLGGQTEAFF. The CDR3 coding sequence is TGTGCCAGCAGCTTAGGGGGGCAGACTGAAGCTTTCTTT.

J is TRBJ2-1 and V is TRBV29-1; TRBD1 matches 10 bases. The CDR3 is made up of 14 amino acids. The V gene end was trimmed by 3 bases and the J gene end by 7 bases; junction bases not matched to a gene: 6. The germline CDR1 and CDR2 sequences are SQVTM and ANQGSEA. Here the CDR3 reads CSVDLGQGQNEQFF. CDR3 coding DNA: TGCAGCGTTGATCTGGGACAGGGGCAGAATGAGCAGTTCTTC.

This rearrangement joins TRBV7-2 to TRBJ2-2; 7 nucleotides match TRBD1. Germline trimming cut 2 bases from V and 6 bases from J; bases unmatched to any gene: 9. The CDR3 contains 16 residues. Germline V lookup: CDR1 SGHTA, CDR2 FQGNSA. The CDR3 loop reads CASSLLSGGRAGELFF. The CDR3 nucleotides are TGTGCCAGCAGCTTACTTTCAGGGGGTAGGGCCGGGGAGCTGTTTTTT.

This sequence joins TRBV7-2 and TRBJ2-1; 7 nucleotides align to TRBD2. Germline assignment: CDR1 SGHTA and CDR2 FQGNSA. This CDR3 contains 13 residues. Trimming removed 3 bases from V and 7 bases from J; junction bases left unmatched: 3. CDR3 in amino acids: CASSLGGPNEQFF. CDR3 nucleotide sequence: TGTGCCAGCAGCTTGGGAGGGCCGAATGAGCAGTTCTTC.

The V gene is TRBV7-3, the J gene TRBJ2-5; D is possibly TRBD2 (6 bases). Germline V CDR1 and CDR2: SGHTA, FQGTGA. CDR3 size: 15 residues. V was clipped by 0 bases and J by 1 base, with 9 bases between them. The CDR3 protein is CASSLTAGSQETQYF. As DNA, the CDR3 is TGTGCCAGCAGCTTAACGGCGGGATCCCAAGAGACCCAGTACTTC.

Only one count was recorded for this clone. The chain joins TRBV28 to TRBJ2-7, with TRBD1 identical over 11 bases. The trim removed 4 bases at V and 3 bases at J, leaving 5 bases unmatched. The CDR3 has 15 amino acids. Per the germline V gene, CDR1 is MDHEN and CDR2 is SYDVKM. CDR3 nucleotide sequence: TGTGCCAGCAGTTCCTCCGGGACAGGGGGCTACGAGCAGTACTTC. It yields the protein CASSSSGTGGYEQYF.

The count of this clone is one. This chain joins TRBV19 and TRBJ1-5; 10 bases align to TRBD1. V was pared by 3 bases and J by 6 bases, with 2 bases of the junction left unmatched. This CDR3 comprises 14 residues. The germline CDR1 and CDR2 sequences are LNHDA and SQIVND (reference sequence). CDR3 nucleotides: TGTGCCAGTAGTATGACAGGGGGCATTCAGCCCCAGCATTTT. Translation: CASSMTGGIQPQHF.

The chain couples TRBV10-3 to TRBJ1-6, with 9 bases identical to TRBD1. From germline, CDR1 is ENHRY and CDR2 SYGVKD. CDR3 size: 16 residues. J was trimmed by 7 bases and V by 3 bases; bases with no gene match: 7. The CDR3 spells CAISEWGQGENSPLHF. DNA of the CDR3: TGTGCCATCAGTGAATGGGGACAGGGTGAAAATTCACCCCTCCACTTT.

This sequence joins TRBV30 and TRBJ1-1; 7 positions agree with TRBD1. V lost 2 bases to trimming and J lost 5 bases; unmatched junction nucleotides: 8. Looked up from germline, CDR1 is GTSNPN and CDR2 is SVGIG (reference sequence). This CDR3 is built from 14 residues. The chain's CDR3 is CAWSSRTGGTEAFF. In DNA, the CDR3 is TGTGCCTGGAGTTCCCGGACAGGAGGAACTGAAGCTTTCTTT.

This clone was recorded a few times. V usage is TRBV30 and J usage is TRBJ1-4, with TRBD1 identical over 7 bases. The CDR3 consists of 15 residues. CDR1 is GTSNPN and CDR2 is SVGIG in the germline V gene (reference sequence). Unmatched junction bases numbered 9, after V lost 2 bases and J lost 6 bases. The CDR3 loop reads CAWSKQGPMDEKLFF. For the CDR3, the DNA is TGTGCCTGGAGTAAACAGGGGCCGATGGATGAAAAACTGTTTTTT.

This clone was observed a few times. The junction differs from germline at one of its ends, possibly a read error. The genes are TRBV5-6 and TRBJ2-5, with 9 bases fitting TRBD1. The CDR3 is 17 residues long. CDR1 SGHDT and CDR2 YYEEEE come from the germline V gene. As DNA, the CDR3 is TGTGCCAGCAGCTCCACCGCAGGGACAGGGTATGGAGAGTCCCAGTACTTC. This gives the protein CASSSTAGTGYGESQYF.

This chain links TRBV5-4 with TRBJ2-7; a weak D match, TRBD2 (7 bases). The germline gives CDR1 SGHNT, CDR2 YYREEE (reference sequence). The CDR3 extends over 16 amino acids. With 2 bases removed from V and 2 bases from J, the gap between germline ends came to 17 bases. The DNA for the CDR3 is TGTGCCAGCAGCTTATACCTTGGGGGGGCGGCCTACGAGCAGTACTTC. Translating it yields CASSLYLGGAAYEQYF. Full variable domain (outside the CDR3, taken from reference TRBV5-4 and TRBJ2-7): ETGVTQSPTHLIKTRGQQVTLRCSSQSGHNTVSWYQQALGQGPQFIFQYYREEENGRGNFPPRFSGLQFPNYSSELNVNALELDDSALYLCASSLYLGGAAYEQYFGPGTRLTVT.

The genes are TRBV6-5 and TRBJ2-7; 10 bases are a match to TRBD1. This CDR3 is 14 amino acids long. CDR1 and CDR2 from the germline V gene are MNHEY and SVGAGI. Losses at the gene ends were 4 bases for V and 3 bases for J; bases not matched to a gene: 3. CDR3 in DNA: TGTGCCAGCAGTTCCGGGACAGGGGACTACGAGCAGTACTTC. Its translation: CASSSGTGDYEQYF.

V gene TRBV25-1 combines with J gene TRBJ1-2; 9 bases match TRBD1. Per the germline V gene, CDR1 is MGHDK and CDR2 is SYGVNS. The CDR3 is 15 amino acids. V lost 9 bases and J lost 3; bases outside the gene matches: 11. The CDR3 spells CASSKGQGGYYGYTF. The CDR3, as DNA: TGTGCCAGTTCTAAGGGACAGGGAGGTTACTATGGCTACACCTTC.

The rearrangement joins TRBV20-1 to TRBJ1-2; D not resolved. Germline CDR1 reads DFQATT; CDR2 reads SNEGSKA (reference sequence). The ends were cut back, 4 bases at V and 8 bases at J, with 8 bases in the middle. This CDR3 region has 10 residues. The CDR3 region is CSATSRGYTF. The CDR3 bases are TGCAGTGCTACCTCGAGGGGCTACACCTTC.

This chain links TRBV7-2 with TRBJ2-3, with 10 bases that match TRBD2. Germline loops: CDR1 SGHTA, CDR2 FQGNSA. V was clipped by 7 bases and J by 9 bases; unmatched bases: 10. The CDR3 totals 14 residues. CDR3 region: CASKTSGAVGTQYF. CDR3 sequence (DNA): TGTGCCAGCAAAACTAGCGGGGCCGTGGGGACGCAGTATTTT. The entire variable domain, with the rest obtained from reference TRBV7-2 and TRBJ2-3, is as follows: GAGVSQSPSNKVTEKGKDVELRCDPISGHTALYWYRQSLGQGLEFLIYFQGNSAPDKSGLPSDRFSAERTGGSVSTLTIQRTQQEDSAVYLCASKTSGAVGTQYFGPGTRLTVL.

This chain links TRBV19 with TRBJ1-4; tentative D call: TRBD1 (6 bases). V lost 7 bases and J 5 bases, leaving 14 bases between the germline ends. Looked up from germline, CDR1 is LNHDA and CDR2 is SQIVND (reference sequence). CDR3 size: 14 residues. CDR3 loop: CASTWDKPNEKLFF. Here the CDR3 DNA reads TGTGCCAGTACCTGGGACAAGCCGAATGAAAAACTGTTTTTT.

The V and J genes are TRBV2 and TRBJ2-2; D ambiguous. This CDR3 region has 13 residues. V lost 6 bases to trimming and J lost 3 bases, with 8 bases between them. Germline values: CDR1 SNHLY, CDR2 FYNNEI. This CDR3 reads CASRADYTGELFF. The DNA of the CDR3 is TGTGCCAGCAGGGCAGACTACACCGGGGAGCTGTTTTTT.

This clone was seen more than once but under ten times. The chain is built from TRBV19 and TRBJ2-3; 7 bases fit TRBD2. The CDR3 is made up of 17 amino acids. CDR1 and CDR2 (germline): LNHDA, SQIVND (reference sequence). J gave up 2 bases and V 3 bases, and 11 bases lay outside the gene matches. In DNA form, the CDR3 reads TGTGCCAGTAGTATTCTGGGGGGGGAACAGTACACAGATACGCAGTATTTT. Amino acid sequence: CASSILGGEQYTDTQYF.

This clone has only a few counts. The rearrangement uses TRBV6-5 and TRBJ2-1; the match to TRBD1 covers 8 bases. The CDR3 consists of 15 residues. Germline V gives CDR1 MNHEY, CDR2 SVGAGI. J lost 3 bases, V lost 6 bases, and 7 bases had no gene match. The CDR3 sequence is CASRLDRGGYNEQFF. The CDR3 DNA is TGTGCCAGCAGACTTGACAGGGGTGGCTACAATGAGCAGTTCTTC.

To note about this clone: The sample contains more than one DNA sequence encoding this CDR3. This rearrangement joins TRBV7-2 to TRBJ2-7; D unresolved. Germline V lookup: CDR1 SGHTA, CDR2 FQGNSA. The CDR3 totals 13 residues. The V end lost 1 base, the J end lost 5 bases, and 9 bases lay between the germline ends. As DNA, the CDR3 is TGTGCCAGCAGCTTAGTTCAGGCCCACGAGCAGTACTTC. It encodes CASSLVQAHEQYF.

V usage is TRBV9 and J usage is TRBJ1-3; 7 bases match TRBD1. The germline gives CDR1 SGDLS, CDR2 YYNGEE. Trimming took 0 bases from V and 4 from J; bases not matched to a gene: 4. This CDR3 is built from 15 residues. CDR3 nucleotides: TGTGCCAGCAGCGTAGCGCCGACAGGGGGAAACACCATATATTTT. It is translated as CASSVAPTGGNTIYF.

In DNA, the CDR3 is TGTGCCAGCAGTTCCACAGGGGGAAGAGGAAACACCATATATTTT. This codes for CASSSTGGRGNTIYF. The chain couples TRBV5-6 to TRBJ1-3; 8 bases match TRBD1. Per the germline V gene, CDR1 is SGHDT and CDR2 is YYEEEE. This CDR3 spans 15 amino acids. V trimming: 5 bases; J trimming: 4 bases; junction bases outside the gene matches: 8. The entire variable domain, with the rest obtained from reference TRBV5-6 and TRBJ1-3, is as follows: DAGVTQSPTHLIKTRGQQVTLRCSPKSGHDTVSWYQQALGQGPQFIFQYYEEEERQRGNFPDRFSGHQFPNYSSELNVNALLLGDSALYLCASSSTGGRGNTIYFGEGSWLTVV.